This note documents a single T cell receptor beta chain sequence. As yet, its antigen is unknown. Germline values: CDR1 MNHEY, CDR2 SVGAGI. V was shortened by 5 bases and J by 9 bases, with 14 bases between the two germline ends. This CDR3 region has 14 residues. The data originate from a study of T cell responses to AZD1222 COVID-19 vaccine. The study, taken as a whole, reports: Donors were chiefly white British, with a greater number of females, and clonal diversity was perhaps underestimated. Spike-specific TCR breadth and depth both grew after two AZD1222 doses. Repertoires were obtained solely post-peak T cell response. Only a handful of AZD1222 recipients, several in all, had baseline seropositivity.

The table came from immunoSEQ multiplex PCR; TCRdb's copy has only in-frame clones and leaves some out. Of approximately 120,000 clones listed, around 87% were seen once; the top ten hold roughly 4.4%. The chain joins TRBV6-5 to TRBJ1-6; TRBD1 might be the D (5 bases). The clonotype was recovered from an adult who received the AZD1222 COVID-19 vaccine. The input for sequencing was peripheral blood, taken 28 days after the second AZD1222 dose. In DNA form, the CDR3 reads TGTGCCAGCAGTCGAGAGGGGACGGGTTCACCCCTCCACTTT. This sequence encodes CASSREGTGSPLHF.